These T cell receptor beta chains were read from a single sample in a study of PD-1 blockade in classical Hodgkin lymphoma. The repertoire was sequenced with immunoSEQ multiplex PCR; TCRdb's copy has only in-frame clones and lacks some. The sample includes about 20,000 clones, around 90% seen only once; the top ten take about 7%. Sequencing input: peripheral blood mononuclear cells (PBMCs). The source of these receptors is a human donor with classical Hodgkin lymphoma. CDR3s include the opening cysteine and the closing phenylalanine or tryptophan. Each record gives: V gene, clone size, D gene, J gene, CDR3 protein, CDR3 DNA. A D gene is named only where the DNA matches it firmly. The size of a clone is reported for some rows only, either as once, few or many, or as a class for expanded clones.

>TRBV11-2|-|-|TRBJ2-5
CASSLNAPRGVTQYF
TGTGCCAGCAGCTTAAATGCGCCGCGAGGGGTGACCCAGTACTTC
>TRBV14|-|-|TRBJ1-1
CASSWDKNTEAFF
TGTGCCAGCAGCTGGGACAAAAACACTGAAGCTTTCTTT
>TRBV4-1|few|TRBD2|TRBJ2-7
CASRPLAGVREQYF
TGCGCCAGCAGGCCCCTAGCGGGAGTTCGCGAGCAGTACTTC
>TRBV11-2|once|TRBD2|TRBJ2-7
CASSFPGLAGGEQYF
TGTGCCAGCAGCTTCCCCGGACTAGCGGGAGGGGAGCAGTACTTC
>TRBV7-9|-|-|TRBJ1-6
CASTLNTNSPLHF
TGTGCCAGCACCCTCAACACAAATTCACCCCTCCACTTT
>TRBV7-6|once|-|TRBJ2-7
CASSPAATGIYEQYF
TGTGCCAGCAGCCCCGCGGCTACCGGGATCTACGAGCAGTACTTC
>TRBV9|-|TRBD2|TRBJ2-1
CASSDGRANEQFF
TGTGCCAGCAGCGACGGGAGGGCTAATGAGCAGTTCTTC
>TRBV7-3|-|-|TRBJ1-5
CASSIVPNQPQHF
TGTGCCAGCAGCATCGTCCCCAATCAGCCCCAGCATTTT
>TRBV28|-|TRBD1|TRBJ2-7
CASSDTRDRGYEQYF
TGTGCCAGCAGTGATACACGGGACAGGGGCTACGAGCAGTACTTC
>TRBV2|few|-|TRBJ2-2
CASSEARLQTGNTGELFF
TGTGCCAGCAGTGAAGCCCGGCTACAGACAGGCAACACCGGGGAGCTGTTTTTT
>TRBV27|-|-|TRBJ2-1
CASSTLRSPSDNEQFF
TGTGCCAGCAGTACCCTAAGATCCCCCTCCGACAATGAGCAGTTCTTC
>TRBV29-1|-|-|TRBJ2-1
CSVEDRGSYNEQFF
TGCAGCGTTGAAGATAGGGGGTCCTACAATGAGCAGTTCTTC
>TRBV5-6|few|-|TRBJ1-5
CASSLGQTSNQPQHF
TGTGCCAGCAGCTTGGGACAGACTAGCAATCAGCCCCAGCATTTT
>TRBV5-1|-|-|TRBJ2-1
CASSLLAGGGNEQFF
TGCGCCAGCAGCTTGTTGGCAGGAGGAGGTAATGAGCAGTTCTTC
>TRBV7-9|-|-|TRBJ1-6
CASSADRDNSPLHF
TGTGCCAGCAGCGCCGACAGAGATAATTCACCCCTCCACTTT
>TRBV11-2|-|-|TRBJ2-5
CASSLVSNVGETQYF
TGTGCCAGCAGCTTAGTTTCGAATGTGGGAGAGACCCAGTACTTC
>TRBV7-3|-|TRBD2|TRBJ2-5
CASSPGASGPRGETQYF
TGTGCCAGCAGCCCCGGGGCTAGCGGTCCCCGGGGGGAGACCCAGTACTTC
>TRBV7-6|-|-|TRBJ1-1
CASSFGGGGTEAFF
TGTGCCAGCAGCTTTGGCGGTGGGGGCACTGAAGCTTTCTTT
>TRBV2|-|-|TRBJ1-1
CASKVTEAFF
TGTGCCAGCAAGGTCACTGAAGCTTTCTTT
>TRBV28|-|TRBD1|TRBJ2-7
CASSSGTGGSYEQYF
TGTGCCAGCAGTTCCGGGACAGGGGGCAGCTACGAGCAGTACTTC
>TRBV10-2|-|-|TRBJ2-7
CASSQLQVAYEQYF
TGCGCCAGCAGTCAATTACAGGTCGCCTACGAGCAGTACTTC
>TRBV4-1|-|TRBD2|TRBJ2-2
CASSQEGLAGLTGELFF
TGCGCCAGCAGCCAAGAGGGACTAGCGGGCCTCACCGGGGAGCTGTTTTTT
>TRBV25-1|-|-|TRBJ2-5
CASSLQAIQETQYF
TGTGCCAGCAGTCTCCAGGCCATCCAAGAGACCCAGTACTTC
>TRBV4-2|-|-|TRBJ1-2
CASSQDRTDYGYTF
TGTGCCAGCAGCCAAGATCGGACAGACTATGGCTACACCTTC
>TRBV18|once|-|TRBJ2-3
CASSPPSTDTQYF
TGTGCCAGCTCACCACCCTCTACAGATACGCAGTATTTT
>TRBV5-1|-|-|TRBJ2-5
CASVPNRVYQETQYF
TGCGCCAGCGTCCCTAACAGGGTTTACCAAGAGACCCAGTACTTC
>TRBV6-6|-|-|TRBJ2-5
CASTSPQVQETQYF
TGTGCCAGCACCTCCCCACAGGTTCAAGAGACCCAGTACTTC
>TRBV11-2|-|-|TRBJ1-2
CASSPGTANYGYTF
TGTGCCAGCAGTCCCGGGACGGCGAACTATGGCTACACCTTC
>TRBV25-1|-|-|TRBJ2-7
CASSESRGSSYEQYF
TGTGCCAGCAGTGAATCTCGGGGTAGCTCCTACGAGCAGTACTTC
>TRBV4-2|-|-|TRBJ2-3
CASSVRTRDTDTQYF
TGTGCCAGCAGCGTTCGTACTAGGGACACAGATACGCAGTATTTT
>TRBV5-4|-|-|TRBJ2-1
CASSFGGNEQFF
TGTGCCAGCAGCTTCGGCGGAAATGAGCAGTTCTTC
>TRBV6-1|few|TRBD1|TRBJ2-7
CASSVAPGQGIDEQYF
TGTGCCAGCAGTGTGGCCCCGGGACAGGGAATCGACGAGCAGTACTTC
>TRBV6-5|-|-|TRBJ2-3
CASRLLGGDTQYF
TGTGCCTCCCGGCTCCTAGGGGGAGATACGCAGTATTTT
>TRBV25-1|-|TRBD1|TRBJ2-1
CASSRGQDTYNEQFF
TGTGCCAGCAGTAGAGGACAGGACACCTACAATGAGCAGTTCTTC
>TRBV30|-|-|TRBJ1-2
CARSRAYGYTF
TGTGCCCGGTCGAGGGCCTATGGCTACACCTTC
>TRBV5-5|-|TRBD2|TRBJ2-3
CASSPNRDGGLAGLTDTQYF
TGTGCCAGCAGCCCCAACCGGGACGGTGGACTAGCGGGGCTCACAGATACGCAGTATTTT
>TRBV18|few|-|TRBJ2-2
CASSPNRVANTGELFF
TGTGCCAGCTCACCCAACAGGGTGGCGAACACCGGGGAGCTGTTTTTT
>TRBV5-8|-|-|TRBJ2-6
CASSGRLDGANVLTF
TGTGCCAGCAGCGGGCGTCTGGACGGGGCCAACGTCCTGACTTTC
>TRBV6-4|-|-|TRBJ2-6
CASSESSTRQSRANVLTF
TGTGCCAGCAGTGAGAGTAGCACACGACAAAGTCGGGCCAACGTCCTGACTTTC
>TRBV6-1|-|-|TRBJ2-7
CASSEDRTYEQYF
TGTGCCAGCAGTGAAGACAGGACCTACGAGCAGTACTTC
>TRBV10-3|-|TRBD1|TRBJ2-7
CAISGTGPHEQYF
TGTGCCATCAGTGGGACAGGGCCCCACGAGCAGTACTTC
>TRBV7-9|once|-|TRBJ2-1
CASSFRALGSYNEQFF
TGTGCCAGCAGCTTTCGGGCACTAGGCTCCTACAATGAGCAGTTCTTC
>TRBV28|-|-|TRBJ2-3
CASSLPGPDTQYF
TGTGCCAGCAGTTTGCCAGGGCCAGATACGCAGTATTTT
>TRBV19|-|TRBD2|TRBJ2-7
CASALASGPTYEQYF
TGTGCCAGTGCCCTAGCTAGCGGGCCTACCTACGAGCAGTACTTC
>TRBV2|few|TRBD1|TRBJ2-5
CASSGPDRAPGETQYF
TGTGCCAGCAGTGGCCCGGACAGGGCCCCCGGGGAGACCCAGTACTTC
>TRBV27|-|TRBD1|TRBJ2-3
CASSLWGTGSTDTQYF
TGTGCCAGCAGTTTATGGGGGACAGGGAGCACAGATACGCAGTATTTT
>TRBV6-5|-|-|TRBJ1-2
CASSNEGGYYTF
TGTGCCAGCAGTAACGAGGGGGGCTACTACACCTTC
>TRBV4-1|-|TRBD1|TRBJ1-1
CASSYDRDTEAFF
TGCGCCAGCAGCTATGACAGGGACACTGAAGCTTTCTTT
>TRBV7-9|-|TRBD2|TRBJ2-1
CASSGGPIPYNEQFF
TGTGCCTCCTCGGGGGGACCAATCCCCTACAATGAGCAGTTCTTC
>TRBV27|-|-|TRBJ1-2
CASSMRGYGYTF
TGTGCCAGCAGCATGAGGGGGTATGGCTACACCTTC
>TRBV15|-|-|TRBJ1-2
CATSRDIRANYGYTF
TGTGCCACCAGCAGAGATATCAGAGCTAACTATGGCTACACCTTC
>TRBV25-1|-|-|TRBJ2-2
CASTNLSGTGHTGELFF
TGTGCCAGCACCAATTTATCGGGGACGGGGCACACCGGGGAGCTGTTTTTT
>TRBV18|-|-|TRBJ1-1
CASSPPTGKAFF
TGTGCCAGCTCACCCCCGACAGGCAAAGCTTTCTTT